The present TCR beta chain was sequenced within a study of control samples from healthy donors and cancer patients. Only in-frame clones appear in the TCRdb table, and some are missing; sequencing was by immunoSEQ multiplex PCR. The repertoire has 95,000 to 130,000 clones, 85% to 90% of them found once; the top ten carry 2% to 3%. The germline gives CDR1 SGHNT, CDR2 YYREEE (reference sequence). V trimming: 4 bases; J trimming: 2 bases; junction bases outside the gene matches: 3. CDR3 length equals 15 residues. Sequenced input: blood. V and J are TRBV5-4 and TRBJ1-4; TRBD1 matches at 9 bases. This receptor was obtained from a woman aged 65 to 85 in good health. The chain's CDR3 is CASSRQGGTNEKLFF. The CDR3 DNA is TGTGCCAGCAGCAGACAGGGGGGGACTAATGAAAAACTGTTTTTT.